This entry lists 20 T cell receptor beta chains sequenced from one sample in a study of cytomegalovirus exposure and HLA in healthy donors. 13 Jbeta primers and 60 Vbeta primers were used for the PCR. Libraries were prepared by immunoSEQ multiplex PCR; TCRdb keeps only in-frame clonotypes and omits some of them. The repertoire holds 150,000 to 200,000 clones, with about 77% as singletons. Sequenced input: PBMCs. All receptors come from a man aged 18 to 30 in good health and CMV-seropositive.

The table lists this clone with a few counts. The chain recombines TRBV2 with TRBJ2-5, with TRBD2 as a possible D gene (7 bases). Trimming removed 6 bases at V and 1 base at J, with 9 bases between. The CDR3 consists of 13 residues. From germline, CDR1 is SNHLY and CDR2 FYNNEI. This chain's CDR3 is CASRGGAQETQYF. Here the CDR3 DNA reads TGTGCCAGCAGAGGGGGGGCCCAAGAGACCCAGTACTTC.

This chain joins TRBV9 and TRBJ2-3; D not certain. CDR1 SGDLS and CDR2 YYNGEE come from the germline V gene. Trimming shortened V by 2 bases and J by 1 base, and 8 bases separated the two germline ends. The CDR3 runs to 14 residues. CDR3 amino acids: CASSVTARTDTQYF. The CDR3 nucleotides are TGTGCCAGCAGCGTGACTGCACGCACAGATACGCAGTATTTT.

This clone has just a few counts. The chain is built from TRBV29-1 and TRBJ2-5, with D unclear. Germline V gene data show CDR1 as SQVTM and CDR2 as ANQGSEA. This CDR3 contains 10 residues. Between the trimmed V and J ends, which lost 4 bases and 5 bases, there was a span of 5 bases. The CDR3 loop reads CSVAGETQYF. The CDR3 bases are TGCAGCGTTGCCGGGGAGACCCAGTACTTC.

Only a few counts were recorded for this clone. The chain recombines TRBV4-1 with TRBJ2-4; 7 bases align to TRBD1. Germline loops: CDR1 MGHRA, CDR2 YSYEKL. The junction had 24 bases not matched to a gene; V was cut back by 0 bases and J by 4 bases. The CDR3 sequence is 22 residues long. The CDR3 DNA reads as TGCGCCAGCAGCCAAGATAGAGGGGGCTTGAGCGACAGCGTCACGAAAAAAAACATTCAGTACTTC. The encoded protein is CASSQDRGGLSDSVTKKNIQYF.

The chain combines TRBV28 with TRBJ1-5, with no clear D. Germline V CDR1 and CDR2: MDHEN, SYDVKM. The CDR3 covers 13 residues. V lost 5 bases and J lost 4, with 9 bases in between. The CDR3 region has the DNA TGTGCCAGCAGTCCGCGGTCGAATCAGCCCCAGCATTTT. Encoded protein: CASSPRSNQPQHF.

The V and J genes are TRBV6-5 and TRBJ1-5; D gene uncertain. Trimming took 11 bases from V and 0 from J, leaving 8 bases between them. Germline CDR1 and CDR2: MNHEY and SVGAGI. This CDR3 spans 12 amino acids. CDR3 coding DNA: TGTGCCGCAGGCAGTAGCAATCAGCCCCAGCATTTT. This encodes CAAGSSNQPQHF.

The chain links TRBV6-1 to TRBJ2-1; 7 bases are a match to TRBD1. This CDR3 comprises 15 residues. Per germline, CDR1 MNHNS and CDR2 SASEGT. With 8 bases clipped from V and 1 base from J, the junction kept 8 bases outside the gene matches. The CDR3 DNA reads TGTGCCAGCGGGCATAAACAGGGGTCCTACAATGAGCAGTTCTTC. The encoded protein is CASGHKQGSYNEQFF.

Here the CDR3 reads CASSRGTVPLGYTF. DNA of the CDR3: TGTGCCAGCAGCCGCGGGACAGTGCCTCTTGGCTACACCTTC. The chain couples TRBV7-9 to TRBJ1-2; 7 nucleotides match TRBD1. This CDR3 comprises 14 residues. CDR1 and CDR2 (germline): SEHNR, FQNEAQ (reference sequence). V gave up 5 bases and J gave up 7 bases; unmatched junction bases: 10.

This chain links TRBV6-1 with TRBJ1-2; TRBD1 matches at 9 bases. Germline lookup yields CDR1 MNHNS and CDR2 SASEGT. The CDR3 spans 15 residues. V shed 3 bases, J shed 4 bases, and the junction held 6 bases outside the gene matches. The chain's CDR3 is CASSERTGDGYGYTF. CDR3 DNA: TGTGCCAGCAGTGAGAGGACAGGGGACGGCTATGGCTACACCTTC.

The CDR3 sequence: CASRLQGAANTGELFF. CDR3 sequence (DNA): TGTGCCAGTAGGTTACAGGGGGCCGCGAACACCGGGGAGCTGTTTTTT. V and J are TRBV19 and TRBJ2-2; 9 bases fit TRBD1. The CDR3 sequence is 16 residues long. J lost 0 bases, V lost 6 bases, and 5 bases had no gene match. CDR1 is LNHDA and CDR2 is SQIVND in the germline V gene (reference sequence).

V is TRBV7-3 and J is TRBJ2-3, with D perhaps matching TRBD1 (6 bases). The CDR3 sequence is 14 residues long. Germline CDR1 is SGHTA and CDR2 is FQGTGA. The V end was cut by 5 bases, the J end by 3 bases, with 12 bases between. CDR3 amino acids: CASSPGAGTDTQYF. For the CDR3, the DNA is TGTGCCAGCAGCCCAGGGGCAGGGACAGATACGCAGTATTTT.

In its sample, this clone was seen a few times. This sequence joins TRBV19 and TRBJ1-2; D may be TRBD1 (6 bases). The germline V gene encodes CDR1 LNHDA and CDR2 SQIVND (reference sequence). The CDR3 is 16 amino acids. V shed 4 bases and J shed 13 bases, with 28 bases lying between them. DNA for the CDR3: TGTGCCAGTAGTACTGGGGGGGCAGGGAGAACGTGGGTCTGCACCTTC. It encodes CASSTGGAGRTWVCTF.

In this sample, this clone turned up a few times. The chain has TRBV6-1 and TRBJ2-7, with D tentatively TRBD1 (6 bases). CDR1 MNHNS and CDR2 SASEGT come from the germline V gene. The length of the CDR3 is 13 residues. V was pared by 10 bases and J by 3 bases, with 16 bases between. CDR3 in amino acids: CATDDRDIYEQYF. The CDR3 DNA is TGTGCCACCGATGACCGGGACATCTACGAGCAGTACTTC.

Here the CDR3 reads CASSLDSGNQPQHF. In nucleotides, the CDR3 is TGTGCCAGCAGCTTAGACAGCGGTAATCAGCCCCAGCATTTT. V usage is TRBV7-9 and J usage is TRBJ1-5; D remains unclear. V lost 1 base and J lost 4, with 8 bases in between. CDR3 length equals 14 residues. Germline CDR1 is SEHNR and CDR2 is FQNEAQ (reference sequence).

The chain couples TRBV9 to TRBJ1-3; D gene unclear. CDR3 size: 14 residues. Germline loops: CDR1 SGDLS, CDR2 YYNGEE. V lost 3 bases and J lost 0, with 7 bases in between. CDR3 DNA sequence: TGTGCCAGCAGCGCCGGAGGCTCTGGAAACACCATATATTTT. Translation: CASSAGGSGNTIYF. The variable domain in full, with the rest retrieved from reference TRBV9 and TRBJ1-3, is DSGVTQTPKHLITATGQRVTLRCSPRSGDLSVYWYQQSLDQGLQFLIQYYNGEERAKGNILERFSAQQFPDLHSELNLSSLELGDSALYFCASSAGGSGNTIYFGEGSWLTVV.

This clone was found a few times. This rearrangement joins TRBV5-1 to TRBJ2-7, with D possibly TRBD2 on 5 matching bases. The CDR3 length is 15 residues. Germline CDR1 SGHRS, CDR2 YFSETQ. The V end was cut by 0 bases, the J end by 2 bases, with 12 bases between. The CDR3, as DNA: TGCGCCAGCAGCTTGGGCGTTGGAGGCGCCTACGAGCAGTACTTC. It yields the protein CASSLGVGGAYEQYF. Complete variable domain (other parts from reference TRBV5-1 and TRBJ2-7): KAGVTQTPRYLIKTRGQQVTLSCSPISGHRSVSWYQQTPGQGLQFLFEYFSETQRNKGNFPGRFSGRQFSNSRSEMNVSTLELGDSALYLCASSLGVGGAYEQYFGPGTRLTVT.

The chain recombines TRBV19 with TRBJ2-7; possible D gene TRBD2, 6 bases. The germline V gene encodes CDR1 LNHDA and CDR2 SQIVND (reference sequence). Trimming removed 1 base at V and 5 bases at J, with 15 bases between. CDR3 length: 15 amino acids. CDR3 sequence (DNA): TGTGCCAGTAGTATAGCCCTACTAGCTGGCCACGAGCAGTACTTC. Translated: CASSIALLAGHEQYF.

This chain links TRBV4-3 with TRBJ1-4; unclear D gene. The CDR3 is made up of 17 amino acids. CDR1 and CDR2 (germline): LGHNA, YSLEER. Trimming removed 0 bases at V and 4 bases at J, with 15 bases between. CDR3 DNA: TGCGCCAGCAGCCAAGATTACGTCGTGAGGAGTAATGAAAAACTGTTTTTT. This gives the protein CASSQDYVVRSNEKLFF.

The chain uses TRBV6-5 and TRBJ2-7; the D gene is possibly TRBD1 (6 bases). V shed 6 bases and J shed 5 bases, with 14 bases lying between them. This CDR3 is built from 13 residues. Looked up from germline, CDR1 is MNHEY and CDR2 is SVGAGI. CDR3 sequence: CASSQLRGHEQYF. Written as DNA, the CDR3 is TGTGCCAGCAGCCAGCTCAGGGGCCACGAGCAGTACTTC.

This chain connects TRBV4-2 to TRBJ2-7, with 8 bases that match TRBD2. The trim removed 0 bases at V and 0 bases at J, leaving 1 base unmatched. This CDR3 has 15 residues. Germline V gene sequence: CDR1 LGHNA, CDR2 YNFKEQ. Written as DNA, the CDR3 is TGTGCCAGCAGCCAAGACGGGGGGGCCTCCTACGAGCAGTACTTC. Its protein product is CASSQDGGASYEQYF.